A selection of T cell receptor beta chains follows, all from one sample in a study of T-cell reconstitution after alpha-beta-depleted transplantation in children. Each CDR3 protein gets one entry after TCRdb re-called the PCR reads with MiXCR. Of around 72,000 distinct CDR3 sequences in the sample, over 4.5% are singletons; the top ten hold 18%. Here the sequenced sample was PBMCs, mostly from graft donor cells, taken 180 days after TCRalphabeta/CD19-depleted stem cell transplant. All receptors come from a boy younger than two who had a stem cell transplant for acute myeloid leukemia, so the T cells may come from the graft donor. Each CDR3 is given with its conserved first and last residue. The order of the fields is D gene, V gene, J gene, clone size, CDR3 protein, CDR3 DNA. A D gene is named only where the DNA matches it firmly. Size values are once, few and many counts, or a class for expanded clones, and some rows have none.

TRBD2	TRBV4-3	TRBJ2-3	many	CASSQDLLAGSHSTDTQYF	TGCGCCAGCAGCCAAGATCTACTAGCGGGGAGCCATAGCACAGATACGCAGTATTTT
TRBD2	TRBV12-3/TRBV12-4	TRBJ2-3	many	CASSFSSGVFTDTQYF	TGTGCCAGCAGTTTTTCTAGCGGGGTGTTCACAGATACGCAGTATTTT
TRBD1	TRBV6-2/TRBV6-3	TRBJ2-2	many	CASSYTGGPNTGELFF	TGTGCCAGCAGTTACACAGGGGGCCCGAACACCGGGGAGCTGTTTTTT
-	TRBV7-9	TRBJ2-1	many	CASSLEDGGPYNEQFF	TGTGCCAGCAGCTTAGAGGACGGGGGACCCTACAATGAGCAGTTCTTC
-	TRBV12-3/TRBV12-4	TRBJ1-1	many	CASAPGTTTEAFF	TGTGCCAGCGCTCCCGGGACAACCACTGAAGCTTTCTTT
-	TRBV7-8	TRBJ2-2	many	CASSLVISDTGELFF	TGTGCCAGCAGCTTAGTTATAAGCGACACCGGGGAGCTGTTTTTT
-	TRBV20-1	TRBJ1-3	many	CSARATAVGNTIYF	TGCAGTGCTAGGGCTACCGCGGTTGGAAACACCATATATTTT
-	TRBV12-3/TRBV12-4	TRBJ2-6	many	CASSLGGFWASGANVLTF	TGTGCCAGCAGTTTAGGAGGGTTTTGGGCCTCTGGGGCCAACGTCCTGACTTTC
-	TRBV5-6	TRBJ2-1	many	CASSLEGHNEQFF	TGTGCCAGCAGCTTGGAAGGGCACAATGAGCAGTTCTTC
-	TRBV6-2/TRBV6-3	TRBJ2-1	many	CASSDDYRQFF	TGTGCCAGCAGCGACGACTACCGCCAGTTCTTC
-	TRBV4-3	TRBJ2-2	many	CASSFLRTFNTGELFF	TGCGCCAGCAGCTTCTTACGGACATTCAACACCGGGGAGCTGTTTTTT
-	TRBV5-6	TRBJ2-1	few	CAMGPGFWDEQFF	TGTGCCATGGGCCCGGGGTTTTGGGATGAGCAGTTCTTC
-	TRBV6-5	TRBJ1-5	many	CASSWGGEAYQPQHF	TGTGCCAGCAGTTGGGGGGGGGAGGCCTATCAGCCCCAGCATTTT
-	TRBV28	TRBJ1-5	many	CASSPPGGRGQPQHF	TGTGCCAGCAGTCCCCCCGGGGGCCGCGGTCAGCCCCAGCATTTT
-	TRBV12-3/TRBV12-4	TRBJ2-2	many	CASSFQGDFSWTGELFF	TGTGCCAGCAGTTTCCAGGGAGATTTTTCATGGACCGGGGAGCTGTTTTTT
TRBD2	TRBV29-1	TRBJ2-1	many	CSVDSIAGAPYNEQFF	TGCAGCGTTGACTCTATAGCGGGAGCACCCTACAATGAGCAGTTCTTC
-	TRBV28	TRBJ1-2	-	CASSLRRGYTF	TGTGCCAGCAGCCTCCGCCGGGGCTACACCTTC
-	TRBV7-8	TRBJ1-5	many	CASSPRAGSNQPQHF	TGTGCCAGCAGCCCCCGGGCAGGTAGCAATCAGCCCCAGCATTTT
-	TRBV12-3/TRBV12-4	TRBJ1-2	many	CASSLIPNNGYTF	TGTGCCAGCAGTTTAATCCCAAACAACGGCTACACCTTC
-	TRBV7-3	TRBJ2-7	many	CASSLFGGSSYEQYF	TGTGCCAGCAGCTTGTTCGGGGGTTCGTCCTACGAGCAGTACTTC
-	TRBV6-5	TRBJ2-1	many	CASSYSIMEKQFF	TGTGCCAGCAGTTACTCGATAATGGAGAAGCAGTTCTTC
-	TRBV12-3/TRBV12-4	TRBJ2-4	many	CASSPVDSLAKNIQYF	TGTGCCAGCAGCCCCGTGGACAGCTTAGCCAAAAACATTCAGTACTTC
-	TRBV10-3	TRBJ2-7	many	CAISEDSDYEQYF	TGTGCCATCAGTGAAGACAGCGACTACGAGCAGTACTTC